The 14 T cell receptor beta chains reported below all come from one sample, sequenced in a study of T cells in Graves' hyperthyroidism and ophthalmopathy. TCR beta CDR3 regions were amplified from RNA transcripts. The HTBI primer set drove a first-round RT-PCR of the TCR CDR3. TCRdb passed the multiplex PCR reads through MiXCR, listing each CDR3 protein once. The sample lists 490,000 or so distinct CDR3 sequences, about 16% occurring once. Source material: blood. The receptor source for this set is a woman aged 25 to 39 with Graves' ophthalmopathy.

The rearrangement links TRBV7-6 to TRBJ2-7; weak D call: TRBD2 (6 bases). Trimming shortened V by 4 bases and J by 0 bases, and 10 bases separated the two germline ends. CDR3 length: 14 residues. CDR1 is SGHVS and CDR2 is FNYEAQ in the germline V gene. The CDR3 nucleotides read TGTGCCAGCAGCTCTAGCGCGAGCTCCTACGAGCAGTACTTC. Amino acids: CASSSSASSYEQYF.

Ten or more counts support this clonotype. J is TRBJ2-3 and V is TRBV2; 15 bases are a match to TRBD2. The CDR3 loop spans 16 amino acids. Germline assignment: CDR1 SNHLY and CDR2 FYNNEI. V was pared by 6 bases and J by 0 bases, with 1 base of the junction left unmatched. CDR3 coding DNA: TGTGCCAGCAGGGGGACTAGCGGGAGGAGCACAGATACGCAGTATTTT. Translating gives CASRGTSGRSTDTQYF.

In this sample, this clonotype turned up many times. J is TRBJ1-2 and V is TRBV2, with TRBD1 matching over 8 bases. Germline CDR1 SNHLY, CDR2 FYNNEI. The CDR3 runs 13 residues. V shed 7 bases and J 7 bases; nucleotides not matched to a gene: 8. The chain's CDR3 is CASTPDRDRGYTF. CDR3 nucleotide sequence: TGTGCCAGCACCCCGGACAGGGATCGTGGCTACACCTTC.

This clonotype was detected a few times. The rearrangement uses TRBV6-5 and TRBJ2-2, with TRBD2 matching 9 bases. The V segment lost 0 bases and the J segment 5 bases; nucleotides outside the gene matches: 13. The CDR3 runs to 19 residues. Germline V lookup: CDR1 MNHEY, CDR2 SVGAGI. CDR3 in amino acids: CASSYSRSRTSVSTGELFF. The CDR3 DNA reads as TGTGCCAGCAGTTACTCGAGGTCCAGGACTAGCGTTTCGACCGGGGAGCTGTTTTTT.

The J gene is TRBJ1-2, the V gene TRBV24-1, with a tentative D call TRBD1 (5 bases). The V gene lost 0 bases and the J gene lost 0 bases, with 13 bases spanning the gap. The CDR3 totals 17 residues. The germline gives CDR1 KGHDR, CDR2 SFDVKD. This chain's CDR3 is CATSDLMPGKANYGYTF. In nucleotides, the CDR3 is TGTGCCACCAGTGATTTGATGCCAGGGAAAGCTAACTATGGCTACACCTTC.

The chain has TRBV6-1 and TRBJ2-7; 9 bases fit TRBD1. Per germline, CDR1 MNHNS and CDR2 SASEGT. J lost 6 bases, V lost 6 bases, and 12 bases had no gene match. The CDR3 runs 15 residues. CDR3 loop: CASSLSGTGPGEQYF. CDR3 in DNA: TGTGCCAGCAGCCTATCCGGGACAGGGCCCGGCGAGCAGTACTTC.

This clonotype was seen only a few times. This sequence joins TRBV5-1 and TRBJ2-7; D possibly corresponds to TRBD1 (7 bases). CDR1 and CDR2 (germline): SGHRS, YFSETQ. V dropped 2 bases and J dropped 2 bases, with 11 bases sitting between them. The CDR3 extends over 14 amino acids. The CDR3 DNA follows: TGCGCCAGCAGCTTCTCAGGGGGGACCTACGAGCAGTACTTC. Translating it yields CASSFSGGTYEQYF.

There are many counts of this clonotype. This rearrangement joins TRBV7-3 to TRBJ2-3; D is unresolved. This CDR3 spans 15 amino acids. CDR1 is SGHTA, CDR2 FQGTGA, per germline. The V and J ends lost 5 bases and 0 bases respectively, with 12 bases between them. CDR3 region: CASSRNLGSTDTQYF. In DNA form, the CDR3 reads TGTGCCAGCAGCCGCAACCTGGGGAGCACAGATACGCAGTATTTT.

This rearrangement joins TRBV19 to TRBJ1-5; weak D call: TRBD1 (5 bases). Trimming pared 4 bases from V and 7 bases from J, leaving 11 bases between. The length of the CDR3 is 13 residues. Germline-derived CDR1 and CDR2 are LNHDA and SQIVND (reference sequence). Here the CDR3 reads CASSTLKGQPQHF. The CDR3 DNA sequence: TGTGCCAGTAGTACCCTAAAGGGGCAGCCCCAGCATTTT.

In its sample, this clonotype was seen many times. The chain carries TRBV18 and TRBJ2-1; TRBD2 is a possible D gene (6 bases). Germline V gene sequence: CDR1 KGHSH, CDR2 LQKENI. Trimming cost V 3 bases and J 0 bases, with 9 bases left between them. This CDR3 has 15 residues. CDR3 in DNA: TGTGCCAGCTCACCGGCGGGAAGCTCCTACAATGAGCAGTTCTTC. It codes for CASSPAGSSYNEQFF.

Only a few counts were recorded for this clonotype. This sequence joins TRBV3-1 and TRBJ2-7; 8 bases line up with TRBD2. The J segment lost 5 bases and the V segment lost 6 bases, leaving 6 bases of the junction unmatched. This CDR3 spans 13 amino acids. From germline, CDR1 is LGHDT and CDR2 YNNKEL (reference sequence). The CDR3 sequence is CASRRGGDDEQYF. As DNA, the CDR3 is TGTGCCAGCAGACGGGGGGGGGACGACGAGCAGTACTTC.

This clonotype was seen many times. The CDR3 nucleotides are TGTGCCAGCAGCTCCCACCCGGCGGGGAATTACGTCGGGGAGCTGTTTTTT. This encodes CASSSHPAGNYVGELFF. The chain couples TRBV11-1 to TRBJ2-2; possible D gene TRBD2, 6 bases. The CDR3 is 17 residues long. Germline CDR1 SGHAT, CDR2 FQDESV (reference sequence). V was pared by 4 bases and J by 7 bases, with 22 bases between.

The sample holds many counts of this clonotype. J is TRBJ2-2 and V is TRBV20-1, with D uncertain. Germline CDR1 is DFQATT and CDR2 is SNEGSKA (reference sequence). The V end was cut by 0 bases, the J end by 4 bases, with 18 bases between. This CDR3 contains 17 residues. The CDR3: CSARDSQTFSFTGELFF. In nucleotides, the CDR3 is TGCAGTGCTAGAGATAGTCAGACCTTTAGCTTCACCGGGGAGCTGTTTTTT.

The table lists this clonotype with many counts. V is TRBV20-1 and J is TRBJ2-7; D gene uncertain. Trimming removed 1 base from V and 1 base from J, with 14 bases in between. Germline CDR1 and CDR2: DFQATT and SNEGSKA (reference sequence). CDR3 length: 15 residues. CDR3 sequence: CSARGPASLSYEQYF. CDR3 sequence (DNA): TGCAGTGCTAGAGGCCCGGCGTCTCTATCCTACGAGCAGTACTTC.